This is a list of T cell receptor beta chains from one sample in a study of T cells in localized non-small cell lung cancer. The repertoire was sequenced with immunoSEQ multiplex PCR; TCRdb's copy has only in-frame clones and lacks some. The data show 20,000 to 25,000 clones, 80% to 90% seen once. The material was PBMCs, obtained before any cancer treatment. The receptor set was obtained from a man aged 35 to 69 with stage II squamous cell lung carcinoma. Each CDR3 is given with its conserved first and last residue. D genes are given only for firm matches. The size entry is marked missing in some rows and otherwise reads once, few, many or a size class.

D,size,V,J,CDR3,DNA
TRBD1,-,TRBV10-3,TRBJ1-6,CAITSTGPNSPLHF,TGTGCCATCACCTCGACAGGGCCCAATTCACCCCTCCACTTT
TRBD2,-,TRBV6-1,TRBJ2-3,CASKSSGRADTQYF,TGTGCCAGCAAGTCTAGCGGGAGAGCAGATACGCAGTATTTT
-,-,TRBV5-4,TRBJ1-2,CASSLVGTENYGYTF,TGTGCCAGCAGCTTGGTGGGGACCGAAAACTATGGCTACACCTTC
-,-,TRBV5-1,TRBJ2-2,CASSLDTGELFF,TGCGCCAGCAGCTTGGACACCGGGGAGCTGTTTTTT
-,-,TRBV30,TRBJ2-2,CAWSPTGNTGELFF,TGTGCCTGGAGCCCGACAGGGAACACCGGGGAGCTGTTTTTT
-,once,TRBV11-1,TRBJ2-4,CASSYGQIAGLAKNIQYF,TGTGCCAGCAGCTATGGACAGATTGCAGGTCTAGCCAAAAACATTCAGTACTTC
-,-,TRBV9,TRBJ1-3,CASSVEAVPGNTIYF,TGTGCCAGCAGCGTAGAGGCGGTCCCCGGGAACACCATATATTTT
-,-,TRBV9,TRBJ2-5,CASSVRVGETQYF,TGTGCCAGCAGCGTTCGGGTTGGGGAGACCCAGTACTTC
-,-,TRBV28,TRBJ1-1,CASSPNSAYTEAFF,TGTGCCAGCAGTCCCAATTCGGCCTACACTGAAGCTTTCTTT
-,medium-sized,TRBV2,TRBJ1-2,CASSGGFASGYTF,TGTGCCAGCAGCGGGGGATTCGCGAGCGGCTACACCTTC
-,-,TRBV5-1,TRBJ2-7,CASSLGSTGGLSSYEQYF,TGCGCCAGCAGCTTGGGATCTACAGGCGGCCTTTCTTCCTACGAGCAGTACTTC
-,-,TRBV30,TRBJ2-3,CAWSPLGLNTQYF,TGTGCCTGGAGTCCCCTGGGGCTCAATACGCAGTATTTT
-,-,TRBV4-3,TRBJ1-2,CASSQGGYDYGYTF,TGCGCCAGCAGCCAAGGAGGGTACGACTATGGCTACACCTTC
-,-,TRBV7-9,TRBJ1-2,CASSLGRGANYGYTF,TGTGCCAGCAGCTTAGGGCGGGGAGCTAACTATGGCTACACCTTC
-,-,TRBV14,TRBJ1-1,CASSQDLSNTEAFF,TGTGCCAGCAGCCAAGATCTTTCGAACACTGAAGCTTTCTTT
TRBD1,-,TRBV28,TRBJ1-3,CASSRGTGFSGNTIYF,TGTGCCAGCAGTCGAGGGACAGGGTTCTCTGGAAACACCATATATTTT
-,-,TRBV28,TRBJ1-3,CASSSVTGNTIYF,TGTGCCAGCAGTTCGGTGACTGGAAACACCATATATTTT
-,-,TRBV5-1,TRBJ2-3,CASNPLSTDTQYF,TGCGCCAGCAACCCGCTGAGCACAGATACGCAGTATTTT
-,-,TRBV10-3,TRBJ2-1,CAINQGSSYNEQFF,TGTGCCATCAATCAGGGAAGCTCCTACAATGAGCAGTTCTTC
-,-,TRBV6-5,TRBJ1-1,CASSYAGRRNTEAFF,TGTGCCAGCAGTTATGCGGGCAGGCGGAACACTGAAGCTTTCTTT
-,-,TRBV23-1,TRBJ2-4,CASSNRDRVAKNIQYF,TGCGCCAGCAGCAACAGGGACCGGGTAGCCAAAAACATTCAGTACTTC
TRBD2,few,TRBV6-5,TRBJ2-7,CASHMTGGGYYEQYF,TGTGCCAGCCATATGACTGGGGGGGGATACTACGAGCAGTACTTC
TRBD2,-,TRBV28,TRBJ2-2,CASSTAGTSGREGPGELFF,TGTGCCAGCAGTACAGCCGGGACTAGCGGGAGGGAAGGGCCAGGGGAGCTGTTTTTT
TRBD2,once,TRBV2,TRBJ2-3,CASSEFAGVLDTQYF,TGTGCCAGCAGTGAGTTCGCGGGGGTTCTGGATACGCAGTATTTT
TRBD1,-,TRBV4-1,TRBJ2-7,CASSLDGTGSYEQYF,TGCGCCAGCAGCTTGGACGGGACAGGGTCTTACGAGCAGTACTTC
-,-,TRBV7-3,TRBJ2-2,CASSSGYTGELFF,TGTGCCAGCAGCTCAGGGTATACCGGGGAGCTGTTTTTT
-,-,TRBV19,TRBJ1-5,CASSTKTDSNQPQHF,TGTGCCAGTAGTACCAAGACAGATAGCAATCAGCCCCAGCATTTT
TRBD1,once,TRBV5-8,TRBJ2-5,CASRLQGNQETQYF,TGTGCCAGCAGGTTACAGGGGAACCAAGAGACCCAGTACTTC
TRBD1,-,TRBV6-6,TRBJ2-2,CASSGSGTGGTGELFF,TGTGCCAGCAGTGGTTCCGGGACAGGGGGCACCGGGGAGCTGTTTTTT
-,few,TRBV2,TRBJ1-2,CASTGDLGGYTF,TGTGCCAGCACCGGGGACCTGGGGGGCTACACCTTC
-,-,TRBV12-1,TRBJ2-7,CASSFARPVGGTHEQYF,TGTGCCAGCAGCTTTGCCCGCCCCGTGGGGGGAACCCACGAGCAGTACTTC
-,-,TRBV27,TRBJ2-2,CASSLAGAGTGELFF,TGTGCCAGCAGTTTGGCGGGGGCAGGCACCGGGGAGCTGTTTTTT
TRBD1,-,TRBV7-9,TRBJ2-2,CASSSTTRTGGNTGELFF,TGTGCCAGCAGCTCAACAACCCGGACAGGGGGGAACACCGGGGAGCTGTTTTTT
-,once,TRBV9,TRBJ2-3,CASSVERTRSTDTQYF,TGTGCCAGCAGCGTAGAAAGGACACGAAGCACAGATACGCAGTATTTT
-,-,TRBV6-5,TRBJ1-2,CASSYTNYGYTF,TGTGCCAGCAGTTACACTAACTATGGCTACACCTTC
-,once,TRBV7-2,TRBJ2-3,CASRGGGNTQYF,TGTGCCAGCAGGGGAGGGGGGAATACGCAGTATTTT
TRBD1,once,TRBV27,TRBJ1-2,CASSPLGPRDRGRVGTNYGYTF,TGTGCCAGCAGCCCATTGGGGCCCCGGGACAGGGGGCGTGTGGGGACTAACTATGGCTACACCTTC
TRBD2,-,TRBV5-1,TRBJ2-5,CASSLMTSVTGETQYF,TGCGCCAGCAGCTTGATGACTAGCGTTACTGGAGAGACCCAGTACTTC
-,-,TRBV7-8,TRBJ1-4,CASSLHRGPGEKLFF,TGTGCCAGCAGCTTACATAGAGGTCCGGGGGAAAAACTGTTTTTT
TRBD1,-,TRBV9,TRBJ2-7,CASSGDSRPGYEQYF,TGTGCCAGCAGCGGGGACAGTCGTCCAGGCTACGAGCAGTACTTC
TRBD2,-,TRBV7-2,TRBJ2-5,CASSLSSGTVETQYF,TGTGCCAGCAGCTTGAGTAGCGGGACGGTCGAGACCCAGTACTTC